This TCR beta chain is from a study of OX40 agonist ivuxolimab in advanced cancers. Turning to the study itself: Partial responses occurred in three patients (one hepatocellular carcinoma, two cutaneous melanoma).

Assay used: immunoSEQ multiplex PCR; TCRdb lists only in-frame clones, some missing. The sample holds about 41,000 clones, 89% seen once. The CDR3 has 14 residues. The ends lost 3 bases at V and 10 bases at J; junction bases unmatched: 6. Germline lookup yields CDR1 MNHEY and CDR2 SVGAGI. This rearrangement joins TRBV6-5 to TRBJ1-6; 7 bases map to TRBD1. The sample in question was CD4+ or CD8+ T cells sorted from blood, obtained in a trial of the OX40 agonist ivuxolimab. The clonotype was recovered from an adult with an advanced solid tumor such as melanoma, head and neck, liver or kidney cancer. Here the CDR3 reads CASSYRTGVSPLHF. The CDR3 nucleotides are TGTGCCAGCAGTTATAGAACAGGGGTCTCACCCCTCCACTTT.